Below are 5 T cell receptor beta chains sequenced from a single sample in a study of blood T cell repertoires in COVID-19 (dated by TCRdb to about 2020). To prepare the library, the immunoSEQ multiplex PCR assay was applied. Held by TCRdb, this immuneACCESS table contains in-frame sequences only and omits some clones. Under half of the omission traces to an unresolved V gene where checked; the cause of the rest is unknown. This sample comprises over 90,000 clones, approximately 90% of them detected only once. The ten top clones hold around 5% of the sample. Specimen: peripheral blood. These receptor sequences come from a woman in her fifties or sixties with COVID-19, enrolled during active disease.

The chain joins TRBV11-2 to TRBJ1-1; TRBD1 is a possible D gene (5 bases). The V end lost 1 base, the J end lost 1 base, and 7 bases lay between the germline ends. In germline, CDR1 is SGHAT, CDR2 FQNNGV. This CDR3 contains 14 residues. The CDR3: CASSLARANTEAFF. The CDR3 DNA reads as TGTGCCAGCAGCTTAGCCAGGGCGAACACTGAAGCTTTCTTT.

This chain uses TRBV24-1 with TRBJ2-1; D uncertain. CDR3 length: 16 amino acids. CDR1 is KGHDR, CDR2 SFDVKD, per germline. V lost 4 bases to trimming and J lost 0 bases, with 12 bases between them. The chain's CDR3 is CATSDRESSSYNEQFF. The CDR3 DNA follows: TGTGCCACCAGTGACCGAGAGTCGAGCTCCTACAATGAGCAGTTCTTC.

V gene TRBV6-4 combines with J gene TRBJ1-2; TRBD1 matches 9 bases. With V trimmed by 5 bases and J by 7 bases, 5 bases remained unmatched. From germline, CDR1 is MRHNA and CDR2 SNTAGT. This CDR3 contains 13 residues. The DNA for the CDR3 is TGTGCCAGCAGTTCCGGGACAGGGTTTGGCTACACCTTC. Translating it yields CASSSGTGFGYTF.

CDR3 protein: CASSSLTGGTYNEQFF. CDR3 coding DNA: TGTGCCAGCAGCTCGTTAACTGGGGGGACCTACAATGAGCAGTTCTTC. V is TRBV11-2 and J is TRBJ2-1; D perhaps matches TRBD2 (6 bases). This CDR3 has 16 residues. In germline, CDR1 is SGHAT, CDR2 FQNNGV. The ends were cut back, 4 bases at V and 2 bases at J, with 15 bases in the middle.

This clone occurred once. J is TRBJ2-7 and V is TRBV11-2; 9 bases are shared with TRBD1. The V gene end was trimmed by 4 bases and the J gene end by 3 bases; junction bases not matched to a gene: 7. The V gene's germline CDR1 is SGHAT and CDR2 FQNNGV. The CDR3 has 15 amino acids. The CDR3 region has the DNA TGTGCCAGCAGCTCGTCTGGGACAGGGTACTACGAGCAGTACTTC. Translated: CASSSSGTGYYEQYF. The whole variable domain, filled in from reference TRBV11-2 and TRBJ2-7, reads EAGVAQSPRYKIIEKRQSVAFWCNPISGHATLYWYQQILGQGPKLLIQFQNNGVVDDSQLPKDRFSAERLKGVDSTLKIQPAKLEDSAVYLCASSSSGTGYYEQYFGPGTRLTVT.